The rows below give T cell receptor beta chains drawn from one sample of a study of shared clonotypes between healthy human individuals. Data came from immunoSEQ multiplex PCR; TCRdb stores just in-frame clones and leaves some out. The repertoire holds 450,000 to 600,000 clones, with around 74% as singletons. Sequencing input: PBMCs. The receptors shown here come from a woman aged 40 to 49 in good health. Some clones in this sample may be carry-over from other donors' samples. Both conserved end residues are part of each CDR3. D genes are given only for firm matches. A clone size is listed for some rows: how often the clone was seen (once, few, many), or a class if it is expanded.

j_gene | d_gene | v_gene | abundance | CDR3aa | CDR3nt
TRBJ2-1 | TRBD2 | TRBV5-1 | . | CASRALAGGHNEQFF | TGCGCCAGCAGGGCCCTAGCGGGAGGCCACAATGAGCAGTTCTTC
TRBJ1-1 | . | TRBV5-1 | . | CASSLVGGVNTEAFF | TGCGCCAGCAGCTTGGTTGGGGGAGTGAACACTGAAGCTTTCTTT
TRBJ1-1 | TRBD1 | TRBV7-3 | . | CASSLTGTGSSEAFF | TGTGCCAGCAGCTTAACCGGGACAGGCTCATCAGAGGCTTTCTTT
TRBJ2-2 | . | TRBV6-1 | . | CASSEGVGNTGELFF | TGTGCCAGCAGTGAAGGAGTCGGGAACACCGGGGAGCTGTTTTTT
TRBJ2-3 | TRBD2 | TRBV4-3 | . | CASSQGGRDHTQYF | TGCGCCAGCAGCCAAGGAGGGAGGGATCATACGCAGTATTTT
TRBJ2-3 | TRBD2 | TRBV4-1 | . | CASSQDRTSGSTDTQYF | TGCGCCAGCAGCCAAGATCGTACTAGCGGGAGCACAGATACGCAGTATTTT
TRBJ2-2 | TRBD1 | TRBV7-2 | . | CASSQNRGDTGELFF | TGTGCCAGCAGTCAAAACAGGGGGGACACCGGGGAGCTGTTTTTT
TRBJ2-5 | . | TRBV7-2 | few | CASSANRETQYF | TGTGCCAGCAGCGCCAACAGAGAGACCCAGTACTTC
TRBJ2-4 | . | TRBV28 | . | CASVHLAKNIQYF | TGTGCCAGCGTTCACTTGGCCAAAAACATTCAGTACTTC
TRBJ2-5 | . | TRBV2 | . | CASSAGNEETQYF | TGTGCCAGCAGTGCGGGGAATGAAGAGACCCAGTACTTC
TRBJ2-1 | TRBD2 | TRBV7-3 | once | CASSPRTSGNEQFF | TGTGCCAGCAGCCCTCGGACTAGCGGCAATGAGCAGTTCTTC
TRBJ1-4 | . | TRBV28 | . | CASSLSGEKLFF | TGTGCCAGCAGTTTGTCCGGTGAAAAACTGTTTTTT
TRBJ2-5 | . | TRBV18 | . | CASSPTPRDQETQYF | TGTGCCAGCTCACCAACGCCGAGGGACCAAGAGACCCAGTACTTC
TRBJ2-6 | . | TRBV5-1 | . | CASSSRGSGANVLTF | TGCGCCAGCAGCTCTAGGGGCTCTGGGGCCAACGTCCTGACTTTC
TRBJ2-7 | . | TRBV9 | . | CASSVGTPGAYEQYF | TGTGCCAGCAGCGTGGGCACCCCTGGGGCCTACGAGCAGTACTTC
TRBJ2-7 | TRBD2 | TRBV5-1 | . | CASSLGTSGYEQYF | TGCGCCAGCAGCCTTGGGACTAGCGGTTACGAGCAGTACTTC
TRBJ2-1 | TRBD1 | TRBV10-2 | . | CAISSGTGTYNEQFF | TGCGCCATCTCTTCCGGGACAGGGACATACAATGAGCAGTTCTTC
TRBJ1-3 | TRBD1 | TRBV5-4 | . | CASSLVGQIHTIYF | TGTGCCAGCAGCTTAGTGGGACAGATACACACCATATATTTT
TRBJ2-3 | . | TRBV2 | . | CASSPGRSTQYF | TGTGCCAGCAGCCCCGGACGGAGTACGCAGTATTTT
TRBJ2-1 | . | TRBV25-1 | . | CASSESSSYNEQFF | TGTGCCAGCAGTGAATCTAGCTCCTACAATGAGCAGTTCTTC
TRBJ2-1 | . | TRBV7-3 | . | CASSFMPPGVGRNEQFF | TGTGCCAGCAGCTTTATGCCCCCGGGAGTTGGTAGAAATGAGCAGTTCTTC
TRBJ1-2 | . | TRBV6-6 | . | CASSIGGGGPNYGYTF | TGTGCCAGCAGCATCGGGGGGGGAGGACCTAACTATGGCTACACCTTC
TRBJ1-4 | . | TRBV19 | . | CASRSLTGDSEKLFF | TGTGCCAGTAGATCTTTGACAGGCGATTCGGAAAAACTGTTTTTT
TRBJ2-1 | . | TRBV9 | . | CASSTSGTIGGGSYNEQFF | TGTGCCAGCAGCACTTCCGGGACTATAGGGGGAGGGTCCTACAATGAGCAGTTCTTC
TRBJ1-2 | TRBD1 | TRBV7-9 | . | CASSLAQGQGYGYTF | TGTGCCAGCAGCTTAGCACAGGGACAGGGATATGGCTACACCTTC
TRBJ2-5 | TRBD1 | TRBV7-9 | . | CASSLYGTGGEETQYF | TGTGCCAGCAGCCTATACGGGACAGGGGGCGAAGAGACCCAGTACTTC
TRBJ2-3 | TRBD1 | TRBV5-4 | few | CASSSRDRYTDTQYF | TGTGCCAGCAGCTCGAGGGACAGGTACACAGATACGCAGTATTTT
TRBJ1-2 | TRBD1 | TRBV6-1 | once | CASSEGGTGSDYGYTF | TGTGCCAGCAGTGAAGGAGGGACAGGGTCGGACTATGGCTACACCTTC
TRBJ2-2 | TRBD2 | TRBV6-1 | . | CASSGSTSGRYSNTGELFF | TGTGCCAGCAGTGGATCGACTAGCGGGAGGTATTCGAACACCGGGGAGCTGTTTTTT
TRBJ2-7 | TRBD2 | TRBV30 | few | CAWMEAGGAYEQYF | TGTGCCTGGATGGAGGCGGGAGGGGCCTACGAGCAGTACTTC
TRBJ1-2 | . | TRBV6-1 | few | CASSDRGVGGYTF | TGTGCCAGCAGTGATCGGGGAGTCGGGGGCTACACCTTC
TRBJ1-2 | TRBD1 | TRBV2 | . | CASSVGQGIYGYTF | TGTGCCAGCAGTGTGGGACAGGGCATATATGGCTACACCTTC
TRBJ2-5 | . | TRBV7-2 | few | CASSLGRRETQYF | TGTGCCAGCAGCTTAGGGCGGAGAGAGACCCAGTACTTC
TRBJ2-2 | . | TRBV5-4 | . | CASSLNPRGNGELFF | TGTGCCAGCAGCTTAAATCCGAGGGGGAACGGGGAGCTGTTTTTT
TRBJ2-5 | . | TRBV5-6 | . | CASSLTGGGQETQYF | TGTGCCAGCAGCCTCACCGGGGGAGGTCAAGAGACCCAGTACTTC
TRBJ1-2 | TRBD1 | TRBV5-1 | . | CASSPYYDRDSYYGYTF | TGCGCCAGCAGCCCCTACTACGACCGGGACAGTTATTATGGCTACACCTTC
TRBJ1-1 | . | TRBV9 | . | CASSVGTGTEAFF | TGTGCCAGCAGCGTAGGGACTGGCACTGAAGCTTTCTTT
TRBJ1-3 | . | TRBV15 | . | CATSRDLGGSGNTIYF | TGTGCCACCAGCAGAGATCTGGGGGGATCTGGAAACACCATATATTTT
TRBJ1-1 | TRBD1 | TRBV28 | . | CASSFGTGDLNTEAFF | TGTGCCAGCAGTTTCGGGACAGGGGACCTGAACACTGAAGCTTTCTTT
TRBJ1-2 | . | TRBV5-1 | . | CASSLEQVYGYTF | TGCGCCAGCAGCTTGGAGCAGGTCTATGGCTACACCTTC
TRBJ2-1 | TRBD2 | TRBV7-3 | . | CASSGKAGGSYNEQFF | TGTGCCAGCAGCGGAAAAGCGGGAGGGTCCTACAATGAGCAGTTCTTC
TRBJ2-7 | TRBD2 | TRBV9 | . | CASSGGGLAGAQPYEQYF | TGTGCCAGCAGCGGGGGGGGACTAGCGGGAGCCCAACCCTACGAGCAGTACTTC
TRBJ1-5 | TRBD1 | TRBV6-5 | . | CASRATGTGLQPQHF | TGTGCCAGCAGAGCCACCGGGACAGGGCTCCAGCCCCAGCATTTT
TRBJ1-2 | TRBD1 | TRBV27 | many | CASSLGQGVGGYTF | TGTGCCAGCAGCCTGGGACAGGGAGTAGGGGGCTACACCTTC
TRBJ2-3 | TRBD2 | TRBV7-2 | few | CASSFASGTDTQYF | TGTGCCAGCAGCTTCGCTAGCGGGACAGATACGCAGTATTTT
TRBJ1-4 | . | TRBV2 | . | CASSERGYRGEKLFF | TGTGCCAGCAGTGAAAGGGGGTACCGAGGAGAAAAACTGTTTTTT
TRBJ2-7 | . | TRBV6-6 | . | CASSPRQGGYEQYF | TGTGCCAGCAGTCCCCGACAGGGAGGCTACGAGCAGTACTTC